A single sample is the source of the 17 T cell receptor beta chains below, sequenced in a study of CXCR3-negative and CXCR3-positive naive CD8 T cells. Via 5' RACE with UMI labels, TRB cDNA libraries were prepared. TCRdb processed the 5' RACE reads again and assigns one entry to each CDR3 protein, with no DNA. The sample totals approximately 7,000 distinct CDR3 sequences; its top ten clones hold 0.9% to 1.2%. Source material: naive CXCR3- CD8+ T cells from blood. The subset was: CD45RO-CCR7+CD27+CD95- naive CD8+ T cells lacking CXCR3 (TNR3-). Source of these receptors: a human donor in good health. Some clones in this sample may be carry-over from other donors' samples.

In terms of frequency, this clonotype is medium-sized (0.01 to 0.1%). The V gene is TRBV14, the J gene TRBJ2-1; TCRdb calls TRBD1, which cannot be checked without DNA. Germline CDR1 reads SGHDN; CDR2 reads FVKESK. The CDR3 is made up of 17 amino acids. CDR3 sequence reads: CASSQGPGTGVHNEQFF.

V and J are TRBV29-1 and TRBJ2-2. Germline V gene sequence: CDR1 SQVTM, CDR2 ANQGSEA. The length of the CDR3 is 13 residues. The chain's CDR3 is CSAAAANTGELFF.

In terms of frequency, this clonotype is medium-sized. The rearrangement joins TRBV5-1 to TRBJ2-1. The CDR3 has 13 amino acids. Germline lookup yields CDR1 SGHRS and CDR2 YFSETQ. The CDR3 region is CASSLRVLDEQFF. Full variable domain (rest looked up from reference TRBV5-1 and TRBJ2-1): KAGVTQTPRYLIKTRGQQVTLSCSPISGHRSVSWYQQTPGQGLQFLFEYFSETQRNKGNFPGRFSGRQFSNSRSEMNVSTLELGDSALYLCASSLRVLDEQFFGPGTRLTVL.

This clonotype is deemed medium-sized by its frequency. The V and J genes are TRBV4-3 and TRBJ2-1; TCRdb proposes TRBD1, but this gene call is untestable without DNA. The CDR3 length is 14 residues. CDR1 LGHNA and CDR2 YSLEER come from the germline V gene. The CDR3 loop reads CASSPNRGWDEQFF.

V is TRBV29-1 and J is TRBJ1-2. Per germline, CDR1 SQVTM and CDR2 ANQGSEA. The CDR3 length is 12 residues. The chain's CDR3 is CSVGGANYGYTF.

This clonotype counts as medium-sized by frequency. The rearrangement uses TRBV18 and TRBJ2-7. The germline V gene has CDR1 KGHSH and CDR2 LQKENI. This CDR3 is 16 amino acids long. This chain's CDR3 is CASSPQPGVISYEQYF. Supplemented by reference TRBV18 and TRBJ2-7, the full variable domain reads NAGVMQNPRHLVRRRGQEARLRCSPMKGHSHVYWYRQLPEEGLKFMVYLQKENIIDESGMPKERFSAEFPKEGPSILRIQQVVRGDSAAYFCASSPQPGVISYEQYFGPGTRLTVT.

Measured by frequency, this clonotype is medium-sized. This chain connects TRBV20-1 to TRBJ2-3; there is no DNA to check the TCRdb D call of TRBD1. This CDR3 has 17 amino acids. Germline V gene data show CDR1 as DFQATT and CDR2 as SNEGSKA (reference sequence). CDR3 amino acids: CSARSGTQGRSTDTQYF.

The chain uses TRBV20-1 and TRBJ2-7. The CDR3 consists of 13 residues. From germline, CDR1 is DFQATT and CDR2 SNEGSKA (reference sequence). The chain's CDR3 is CSASVRSGYEQYF.

The J gene is TRBJ1-1, the V gene TRBV7-9. The CDR3 has 13 residues. In germline, CDR1 is SEHNR, CDR2 FQNEAQ (reference sequence). CDR3 protein: CASSLYESIEAFF.

This clonotype is called medium-sized based on its frequency. The chain couples TRBV5-5 to TRBJ1-3. The CDR3 runs to 16 residues. Germline V gene lookup returns CDR1 SGHKS and CDR2 YYEKEE (reference sequence). The CDR3: CASSSNHRAPGNTIYF. Full variable domain (outside the CDR3, taken from reference TRBV5-5 and TRBJ1-3): DAGVTQSPTHLIKTRGQQVTLRCSPISGHKSVSWYQQVLGQGPQFIFQYYEKEERGRGNFPDRFSARQFPNYSSELNVNALLLGDSALYLCASSSNHRAPGNTIYFGEGSWLTVV.

The chain uses TRBV29-1 and TRBJ1-1. CDR3 length: 12 amino acids. CDR1 is SQVTM, CDR2 ANQGSEA, per germline. CDR3 sequence reads: CSVCEGNTEAFF.

The rearrangement uses TRBV27 and TRBJ2-1; TCRdb indicates TRBD1, and absent DNA this call remains unverified. Germline values: CDR1 MNHEY, CDR2 SMNVEV (reference sequence). The length of the CDR3 is 13 residues. CDR3 loop: CASSWDRSGEQFF.

The V gene is TRBV29-1, the J gene TRBJ2-7; TCRdb designates TRBD1, a call that cannot be tested without DNA. The CDR3 covers 16 residues. Germline V gives CDR1 SQVTM, CDR2 ANQGSEA. This chain's CDR3 is CSVESLEDGEIYEQYF.

The V and J genes are TRBV29-1 and TRBJ1-2. The length of the CDR3 is 13 residues. CDR1 and CDR2 from the germline V gene are SQVTM and ANQGSEA. This CDR3 is CSAAGGAYYGYTF.

Its frequency marks this clonotype as medium-sized. The chain couples TRBV9 to TRBJ1-1; TCRdb designates TRBD1, a call that cannot be tested without DNA. Germline CDR1 and CDR2: SGDLS and YYNGEE. CDR3 length: 14 residues. The CDR3 sequence: CASSVGQGGTEAFF.

Measured by frequency, this clonotype is medium-sized. This rearrangement joins TRBV29-1 to TRBJ2-2. From germline, CDR1 is SQVTM and CDR2 ANQGSEA. The CDR3 consists of 11 residues. The CDR3 here is CSCTATGELFF.

The chain has TRBV7-9 and TRBJ2-7. Looked up from germline, CDR1 is SEHNR and CDR2 is FQNEAQ (reference sequence). The CDR3 is 13 residues long. CDR3 in amino acids: CASSHRDSYEQYF. The full variable domain, with the rest looked up from reference TRBV7-9 and TRBJ2-7, is DTGVSQNPRHKITKRGQNVTFRCDPISEHNRLYWYRQTLGQGPEFLTYFQNEAQLEKSRLLSDRFSAERPKGSFSTLEIQRTEQGDSAMYLCASSHRDSYEQYFGPGTRLTVT.